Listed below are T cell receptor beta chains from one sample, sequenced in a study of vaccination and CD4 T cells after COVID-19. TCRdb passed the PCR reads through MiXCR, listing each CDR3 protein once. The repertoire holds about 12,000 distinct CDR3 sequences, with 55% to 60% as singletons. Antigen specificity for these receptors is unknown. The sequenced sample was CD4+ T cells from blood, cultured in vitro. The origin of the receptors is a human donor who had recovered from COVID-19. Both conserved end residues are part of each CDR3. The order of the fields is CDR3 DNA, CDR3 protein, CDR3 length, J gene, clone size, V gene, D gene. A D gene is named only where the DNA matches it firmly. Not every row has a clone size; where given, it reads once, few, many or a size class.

cdr3_nt: TGTGCCAGCAGCGGCCGGACAGGTTTGTTCTATGGCTACACCTTC; cdr3_aa: CASSGRTGLFYGYTF; cdr3_length: 15; j_call: TRBJ1-2; clone_size: once; v_call: TRBV5-4; d_call: TRBD1
cdr3_nt: TGTGCCAGCAGTCGACAGGCCGTCTCTGGAAACACCATATATTTT; cdr3_aa: CASSRQAVSGNTIYF; cdr3_length: 15; j_call: TRBJ1-3; clone_size: NA; v_call: TRBV6-1; d_call: NA
cdr3_nt: TGCGCCAGCAGCTTCCAGTCCTATGGCTACACCTTC; cdr3_aa: CASSFQSYGYTF; cdr3_length: 12; j_call: TRBJ1-2; clone_size: NA; v_call: TRBV5-1; d_call: NA
cdr3_nt: TGTGCCACCGAGCGGGAGTGGGGGGAGACCCAGTACTTC; cdr3_aa: CATEREWGETQYF; cdr3_length: 13; j_call: TRBJ2-5; clone_size: NA; v_call: TRBV28; d_call: TRBD2
cdr3_nt: TGTGCCAGCAGGACGACAGGGATCACAGATACGCAGTATTTT; cdr3_aa: CASRTTGITDTQYF; cdr3_length: 14; j_call: TRBJ2-3; clone_size: few; v_call: TRBV7-2; d_call: TRBD1
cdr3_nt: TGTGCCTGGAGTACCACCCCCCTTAGCACAGATACGCAGTATTTT; cdr3_aa: CAWSTTPLSTDTQYF; cdr3_length: 15; j_call: TRBJ2-3; clone_size: NA; v_call: TRBV30; d_call: NA
cdr3_nt: TGTGCCTGGAGTAAAAGGATGAACACTGAAGCTTTCTTT; cdr3_aa: CAWSKRMNTEAFF; cdr3_length: 13; j_call: TRBJ1-1; clone_size: few; v_call: TRBV30; d_call: NA
cdr3_nt: TGCAGTGCCCGCGTACGGTTTGGAGGCTACACCTTC; cdr3_aa: CSARVRFGGYTF; cdr3_length: 12; j_call: TRBJ1-2; clone_size: NA; v_call: TRBV20-1; d_call: NA
cdr3_nt: TGCAGTGCTATGTCCGCGACAGAGGGTACTGAAGCTTTCTTT; cdr3_aa: CSAMSATEGTEAFF; cdr3_length: 14; j_call: TRBJ1-1; clone_size: NA; v_call: TRBV20-1; d_call: NA
cdr3_nt: TGTGCCAGCAGTGTGAGGTCGGGGGCCAAAAACATTCAGTACTTC; cdr3_aa: CASSVRSGAKNIQYF; cdr3_length: 15; j_call: TRBJ2-4; clone_size: NA; v_call: TRBV6-4; d_call: NA
cdr3_nt: TGTGCCAGCAGCTTTTATTCTCCCAATGAGCAGTTCTTC; cdr3_aa: CASSFYSPNEQFF; cdr3_length: 13; j_call: TRBJ2-1; clone_size: NA; v_call: TRBV7-2; d_call: NA
cdr3_nt: TGTGCCAGCAGCCCCGACAGTTTTAGATGGGATGAGCAGTTCTTC; cdr3_aa: CASSPDSFRWDEQFF; cdr3_length: 15; j_call: TRBJ2-1; clone_size: NA; v_call: TRBV5-8; d_call: NA
cdr3_nt: TGTGCCAGTAGGAAGGGGGTAGCACAGCCCCAGCATTTT; cdr3_aa: CASRKGVAQPQHF; cdr3_length: 13; j_call: TRBJ1-5; clone_size: NA; v_call: TRBV19; d_call: NA
cdr3_nt: TGTGCCAGCAGCGGAAGGGGGGGGGTCCGCCGCGAGCAGTACTTC; cdr3_aa: CASSGRGGVRREQYF; cdr3_length: 15; j_call: TRBJ2-7; clone_size: NA; v_call: TRBV21-1; d_call: NA
cdr3_nt: TGCGGGGGGGACTACCGTGGGACGCAGTATTTT; cdr3_aa: CGGDYRGTQYF; cdr3_length: 11; j_call: TRBJ2-3; clone_size: NA; v_call: TRBV20-1; d_call: TRBD2
cdr3_nt: TGTGCCACCAGTGATTCTCCCTCAGGGTCCTACAATGAGCAGTTCTTC; cdr3_aa: CATSDSPSGSYNEQFF; cdr3_length: 16; j_call: TRBJ2-1; clone_size: few; v_call: TRBV24-1; d_call: NA
cdr3_nt: TGTGCCAGCCGTGGTTCTAGCGGGAGGAGTAGCTCCTACGAGCAGTACTTC; cdr3_aa: CASRGSSGRSSSYEQYF; cdr3_length: 17; j_call: TRBJ2-7; clone_size: NA; v_call: TRBV27; d_call: TRBD2
cdr3_nt: TGTGCCAGCAGTCCCCTCGTGAGGGGTGAGGAGGGCTACACCTTC; cdr3_aa: CASSPLVRGEEGYTF; cdr3_length: 15; j_call: TRBJ1-2; clone_size: NA; v_call: TRBV27; d_call: NA
cdr3_nt: TGTGCCAGCAGCGTAGAGGACAGGGGGCGGGACACTGAAGCTTTCTTT; cdr3_aa: CASSVEDRGRDTEAFF; cdr3_length: 16; j_call: TRBJ1-1; clone_size: once; v_call: TRBV7-9; d_call: TRBD1
cdr3_nt: TGTGCCAGCAGTTACTCGATTATGCGGGGTGAAGCTTTCTTT; cdr3_aa: CASSYSIMRGEAFF; cdr3_length: 14; j_call: TRBJ1-1; clone_size: NA; v_call: TRBV6-5; d_call: NA
cdr3_nt: TGTGCCAGTAGGCCTCCGGAGGGGAGGGAGGAAAAACTGTTTTTT; cdr3_aa: CASRPPEGREEKLFF; cdr3_length: 15; j_call: TRBJ1-4; clone_size: NA; v_call: TRBV19; d_call: NA
cdr3_nt: TGTGCCAGCAGCCGCGTCGAGGGGGTTGGCTACACCTTC; cdr3_aa: CASSRVEGVGYTF; cdr3_length: 13; j_call: TRBJ1-2; clone_size: once; v_call: TRBV7-6; d_call: NA
cdr3_nt: TGTGCCAGCTCACCACAACTCGGTAGCGACGGTGGGGAGCTGTTTTTT; cdr3_aa: CASSPQLGSDGGELFF; cdr3_length: 16; j_call: TRBJ2-2; clone_size: NA; v_call: TRBV18; d_call: NA
cdr3_nt: TGTGCCAGCAGTGAAAAGGATTGGGGCTATGGCTACACCTTC; cdr3_aa: CASSEKDWGYGYTF; cdr3_length: 14; j_call: TRBJ1-2; clone_size: NA; v_call: TRBV2; d_call: NA
cdr3_nt: TGCAGTGCTAGCCTGAGTGCGACTCTCTCTGGAAACACCATATATTTT; cdr3_aa: CSASLSATLSGNTIYF; cdr3_length: 16; j_call: TRBJ1-3; clone_size: NA; v_call: TRBV20-1; d_call: NA
cdr3_nt: TGTGCCAGCAGTGTTCAGGGCCTTAACTATGGCTACACCTTC; cdr3_aa: CASSVQGLNYGYTF; cdr3_length: 14; j_call: TRBJ1-2; clone_size: NA; v_call: TRBV2; d_call: NA
cdr3_nt: TGTGCCAGCAGCAGTCGGGGGGCGGGCACAGATACGCAGTATTTT; cdr3_aa: CASSSRGAGTDTQYF; cdr3_length: 15; j_call: TRBJ2-3; clone_size: NA; v_call: TRBV7-2; d_call: NA
cdr3_nt: TGCAGTGCTAGATCGATGAGCACCAACGATTCACCCCTCCACTTT; cdr3_aa: CSARSMSTNDSPLHF; cdr3_length: 15; j_call: TRBJ1-6; clone_size: NA; v_call: TRBV20-1; d_call: NA
cdr3_nt: TGCAGTGCTAGTCAGCTCTCGGTAATGGACAATGAGCAGTTCTTC; cdr3_aa: CSASQLSVMDNEQFF; cdr3_length: 15; j_call: TRBJ2-1; clone_size: NA; v_call: TRBV20-1; d_call: NA
cdr3_nt: TGTGCCATCAGGGGGGAACTAGCGGGAGGCACAGATACGCAGTATTTT; cdr3_aa: CAIRGELAGGTDTQYF; cdr3_length: 16; j_call: TRBJ2-3; clone_size: NA; v_call: TRBV10-3; d_call: TRBD2
cdr3_nt: TGCAGCGTTAAGGCCGGGAGTAGGGACACCGGGGAGCTGTTTTTT; cdr3_aa: CSVKAGSRDTGELFF; cdr3_length: 15; j_call: TRBJ2-2; clone_size: few; v_call: TRBV29-1; d_call: NA
cdr3_nt: TGCAGTGCTAGAGGAGAAGAGGAGCAGTACTTC; cdr3_aa: CSARGEEEQYF; cdr3_length: 11; j_call: TRBJ2-7; clone_size: few; v_call: TRBV20-1; d_call: NA
cdr3_nt: TGTGCCAGCAGTTACCGGGGCGGTCATCAGCCCCAGCATTTT; cdr3_aa: CASSYRGGHQPQHF; cdr3_length: 14; j_call: TRBJ1-5; clone_size: NA; v_call: TRBV6-5; d_call: NA
cdr3_nt: TGTGCCAGCAGCCCCAGACAGGGTTTCTCTGGGGCCAACGTCCTGACTTTC; cdr3_aa: CASSPRQGFSGANVLTF; cdr3_length: 17; j_call: TRBJ2-6; clone_size: NA; v_call: TRBV11-1; d_call: TRBD1
cdr3_nt: TGTGCCAGCAGCCAAGCGGGTTATGAAGCTTTCTTT; cdr3_aa: CASSQAGYEAFF; cdr3_length: 12; j_call: TRBJ1-1; clone_size: NA; v_call: TRBV14; d_call: NA
cdr3_nt: TGTGCCAGCAGTTTCGGCGGGAGAGGTGAGCAGTACTTC; cdr3_aa: CASSFGGRGEQYF; cdr3_length: 13; j_call: TRBJ2-7; clone_size: NA; v_call: TRBV6-2/TRBV6-3; d_call: TRBD2
cdr3_nt: TGCAGTGCGCAGTCAACCATCGGGCTAGCGGGAAGAGGGACAGATACGCAGTATTTT; cdr3_aa: CSAQSTIGLAGRGTDTQYF; cdr3_length: 19; j_call: TRBJ2-3; clone_size: NA; v_call: TRBV20-1; d_call: TRBD2
cdr3_nt: TGTGCCAGCAGGGATAGACAGGGATCCGGGGAGCTGTTTTTT; cdr3_aa: CASRDRQGSGELFF; cdr3_length: 14; j_call: TRBJ2-2; clone_size: once; v_call: TRBV2; d_call: TRBD1
cdr3_nt: TGTGCCAGCAGCTTGGCCGGGGGAATGATCTATGGCTACACCTTC; cdr3_aa: CASSLAGGMIYGYTF; cdr3_length: 15; j_call: TRBJ1-2; clone_size: few; v_call: TRBV5-4; d_call: NA
cdr3_nt: TGTGCCTGGAGTAGAGGGGTGAATTCACCCCTCCACTTT; cdr3_aa: CAWSRGVNSPLHF; cdr3_length: 13; j_call: TRBJ1-6; clone_size: NA; v_call: TRBV30; d_call: NA
cdr3_nt: TGTGCCAGCAGTTCGGGAGCCTTCAATCAGCCCCAGCATTTT; cdr3_aa: CASSSGAFNQPQHF; cdr3_length: 14; j_call: TRBJ1-5; clone_size: NA; v_call: TRBV6-5; d_call: NA
cdr3_nt: TGTGCCAGCGGCTCGGAGGCGGGGATTCAGTACTTC; cdr3_aa: CASGSEAGIQYF; cdr3_length: 12; j_call: TRBJ2-4; clone_size: NA; v_call: TRBV7-9; d_call: NA
cdr3_nt: TGCAGTGCTAGTCCGGGGAACGCTGAAGCTTTCTTT; cdr3_aa: CSASPGNAEAFF; cdr3_length: 12; j_call: TRBJ1-1; clone_size: few; v_call: TRBV20-1; d_call: NA
cdr3_nt: TGTGCCAGCAGTGTCTGGGTCTCTACTTCCGACGAGCAGTACTTC; cdr3_aa: CASSVWVSTSDEQYF; cdr3_length: 15; j_call: TRBJ2-7; clone_size: NA; v_call: TRBV6-1; d_call: NA
cdr3_nt: TGTGCCACCAGCAGATCTGCGGGGGACAGGGGCCGATACGAGCAGTACTTC; cdr3_aa: CATSRSAGDRGRYEQYF; cdr3_length: 17; j_call: TRBJ2-7; clone_size: NA; v_call: TRBV15; d_call: TRBD1
cdr3_nt: TGTGCCAGCAGTAGCGGGAGCCGCTCGGTAGAGACCCAGTACTTC; cdr3_aa: CASSSGSRSVETQYF; cdr3_length: 15; j_call: TRBJ2-5; clone_size: once; v_call: TRBV2; d_call: TRBD2
cdr3_nt: TGTGCCAGCAGTTCTGAGACTAGCGGCAATGAGCAGTTCTTC; cdr3_aa: CASSSETSGNEQFF; cdr3_length: 14; j_call: TRBJ2-1; clone_size: NA; v_call: TRBV2; d_call: TRBD2
cdr3_nt: TGTGCCATCAGTGATCGACCCCCGAACGAGCAGTACTTC; cdr3_aa: CAISDRPPNEQYF; cdr3_length: 13; j_call: TRBJ2-7; clone_size: once; v_call: TRBV10-3; d_call: NA
cdr3_nt: TGTGCCAGTAAAGGTGGTACAGGGGGCTTTTCTGGGGCCAACGTCCTGACTTTC; cdr3_aa: CASKGGTGGFSGANVLTF; cdr3_length: 18; j_call: TRBJ2-6; clone_size: NA; v_call: TRBV19; d_call: TRBD1
cdr3_nt: TGTGCCAGCAGCCCGGACAGGGGGCTGGGCTATGGCTACACCTTC; cdr3_aa: CASSPDRGLGYGYTF; cdr3_length: 15; j_call: TRBJ1-2; clone_size: few; v_call: TRBV2; d_call: TRBD1
cdr3_nt: TGCAGTGCTAGAGATCCCGCCAGGGGAGACGATCAGCCCCAGCATTTT; cdr3_aa: CSARDPARGDDQPQHF; cdr3_length: 16; j_call: TRBJ1-5; clone_size: NA; v_call: TRBV20-1; d_call: NA
cdr3_nt: TGCAGTGCCGAAAGAGAAGTTTTACCCCTCCACTTT; cdr3_aa: CSAEREVLPLHF; cdr3_length: 12; j_call: TRBJ1-6; clone_size: NA; v_call: TRBV20-1; d_call: NA
cdr3_nt: TGCGCCAGCAGCCAAGATCAGGCAGGGGCGATTTATGGCTACACCTTC; cdr3_aa: CASSQDQAGAIYGYTF; cdr3_length: 16; j_call: TRBJ1-2; clone_size: NA; v_call: TRBV4-1; d_call: NA
cdr3_nt: TGTGCCAGCAGGGAATCGACACAGATTTGGAACACTGAAGCTTTCTTT; cdr3_aa: CASRESTQIWNTEAFF; cdr3_length: 16; j_call: TRBJ1-1; clone_size: few; v_call: TRBV28; d_call: NA
cdr3_nt: TGTGCCACCAGCAGAGATCCCCTCAGCACAGATACGCAGTATTTT; cdr3_aa: CATSRDPLSTDTQYF; cdr3_length: 15; j_call: TRBJ2-3; clone_size: NA; v_call: TRBV15; d_call: NA